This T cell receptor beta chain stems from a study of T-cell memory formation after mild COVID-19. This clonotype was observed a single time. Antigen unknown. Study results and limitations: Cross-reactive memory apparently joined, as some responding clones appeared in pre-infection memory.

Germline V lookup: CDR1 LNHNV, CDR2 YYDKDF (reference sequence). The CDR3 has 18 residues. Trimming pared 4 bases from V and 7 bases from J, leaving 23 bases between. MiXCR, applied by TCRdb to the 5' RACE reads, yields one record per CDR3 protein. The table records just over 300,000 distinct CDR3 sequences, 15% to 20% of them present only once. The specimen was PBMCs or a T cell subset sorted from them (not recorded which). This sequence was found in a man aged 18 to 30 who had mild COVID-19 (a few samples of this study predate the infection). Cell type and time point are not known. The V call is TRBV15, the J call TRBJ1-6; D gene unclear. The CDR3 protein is CATSTRVEMAKRNSPLHF. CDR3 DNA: TGTGCCACCAGCACCAGAGTGGAGATGGCGAAAAGGAATTCACCCCTCCACTTT.